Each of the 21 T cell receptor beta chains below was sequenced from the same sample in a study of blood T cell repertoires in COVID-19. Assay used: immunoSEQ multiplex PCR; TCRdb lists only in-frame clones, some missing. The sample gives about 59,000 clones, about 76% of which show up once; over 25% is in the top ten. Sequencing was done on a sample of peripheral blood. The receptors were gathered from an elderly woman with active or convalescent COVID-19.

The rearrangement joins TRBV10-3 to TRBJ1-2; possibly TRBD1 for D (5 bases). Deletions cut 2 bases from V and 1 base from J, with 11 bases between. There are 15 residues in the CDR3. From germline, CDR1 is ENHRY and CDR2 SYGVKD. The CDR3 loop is CAISELVDNNYGYTF. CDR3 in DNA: TGTGCCATCAGTGAGCTAGTGGACAATAACTATGGCTACACCTTC.

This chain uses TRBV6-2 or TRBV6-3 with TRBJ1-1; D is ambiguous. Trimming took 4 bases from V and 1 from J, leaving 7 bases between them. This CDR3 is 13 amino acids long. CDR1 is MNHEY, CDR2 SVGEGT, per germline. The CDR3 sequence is CASSFPQNTEAFF. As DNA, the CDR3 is TGTGCCAGCAGTTTCCCACAGAACACTGAAGCTTTCTTT.

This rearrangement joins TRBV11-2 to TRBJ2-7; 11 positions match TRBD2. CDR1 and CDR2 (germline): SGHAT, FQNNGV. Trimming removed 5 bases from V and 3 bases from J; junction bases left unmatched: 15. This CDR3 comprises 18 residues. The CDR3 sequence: CASSVKFDSGGAVYEQYF. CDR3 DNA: TGTGCCAGCAGCGTCAAGTTTGATAGCGGGGGGGCCGTCTACGAGCAGTACTTC.

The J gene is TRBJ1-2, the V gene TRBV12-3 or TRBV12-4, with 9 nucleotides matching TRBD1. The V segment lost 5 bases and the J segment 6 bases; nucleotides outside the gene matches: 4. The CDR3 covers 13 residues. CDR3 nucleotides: TGTGCCAGCAGTCCCGGGACAGGGAATGGCTACACCTTC. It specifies CASSPGTGNGYTF.

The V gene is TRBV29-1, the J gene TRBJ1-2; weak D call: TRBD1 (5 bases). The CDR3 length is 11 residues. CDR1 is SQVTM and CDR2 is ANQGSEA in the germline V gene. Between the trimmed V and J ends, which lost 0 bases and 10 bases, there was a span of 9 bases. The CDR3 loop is CSVEDQGSYTF. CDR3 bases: TGCAGCGTTGAAGACCAGGGCTCCTACACCTTC.

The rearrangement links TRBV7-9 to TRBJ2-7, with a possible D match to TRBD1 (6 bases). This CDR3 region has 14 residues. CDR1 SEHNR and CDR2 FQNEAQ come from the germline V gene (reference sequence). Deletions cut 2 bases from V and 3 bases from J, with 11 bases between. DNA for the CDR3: TGTGCCAGCAGCTTACGGGACACTTACTACGAGCAGTACTTC. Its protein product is CASSLRDTYYEQYF.

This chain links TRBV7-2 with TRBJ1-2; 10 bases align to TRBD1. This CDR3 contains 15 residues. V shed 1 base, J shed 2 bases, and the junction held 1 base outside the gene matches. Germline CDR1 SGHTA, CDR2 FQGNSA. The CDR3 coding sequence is TGTGCCAGCAGCTTAGGGGGACAGGGGAACTATGGCTACACCTTC. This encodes CASSLGGQGNYGYTF.

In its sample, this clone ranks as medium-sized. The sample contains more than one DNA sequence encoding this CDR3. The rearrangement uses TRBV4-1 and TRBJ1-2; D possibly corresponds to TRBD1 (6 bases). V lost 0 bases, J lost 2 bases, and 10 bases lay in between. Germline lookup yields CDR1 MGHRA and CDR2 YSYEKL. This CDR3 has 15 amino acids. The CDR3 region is CASSQDLRGNYGYTF. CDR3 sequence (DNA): TGCGCCAGCAGCCAAGATCTTAGGGGGAACTATGGCTACACCTTC.

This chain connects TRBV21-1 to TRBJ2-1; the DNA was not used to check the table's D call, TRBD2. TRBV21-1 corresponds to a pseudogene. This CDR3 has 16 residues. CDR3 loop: CASSKGFGGGYNEQFF. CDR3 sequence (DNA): TGTGCCAGCAGCAAAGGTTTCGGGGGGGGATACAATGAGCAGTTCTTC.

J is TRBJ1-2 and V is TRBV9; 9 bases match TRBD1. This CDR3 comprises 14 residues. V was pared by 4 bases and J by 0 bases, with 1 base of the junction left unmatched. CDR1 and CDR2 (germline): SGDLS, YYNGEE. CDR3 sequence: CASSTGGANYGYTF. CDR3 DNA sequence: TGTGCCAGCAGCACAGGGGGCGCTAACTATGGCTACACCTTC.

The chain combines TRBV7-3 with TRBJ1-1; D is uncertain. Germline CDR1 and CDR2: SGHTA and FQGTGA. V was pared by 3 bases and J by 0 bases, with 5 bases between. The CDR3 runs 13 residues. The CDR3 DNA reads TGTGCCAGCAGCTTGACACTGAACACTGAAGCTTTCTTT. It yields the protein CASSLTLNTEAFF. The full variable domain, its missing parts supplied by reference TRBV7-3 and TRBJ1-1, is GAGVSQTPSNKVTEKGKYVELRCDPISGHTALYWYRQSLGQGPEFLIYFQGTGAADDSGLPNDRFFAVRPEGSVSTLKIQRTERGDSAVYLCASSLTLNTEAFFGQGTRLTVV.

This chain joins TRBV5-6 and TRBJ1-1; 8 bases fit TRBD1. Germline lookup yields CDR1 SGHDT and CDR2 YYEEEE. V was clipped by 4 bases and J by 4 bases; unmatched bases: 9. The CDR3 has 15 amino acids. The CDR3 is CASSPNRGAITEAFF. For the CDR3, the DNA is TGTGCCAGCAGCCCGAACAGGGGGGCTATCACTGAAGCTTTCTTT.

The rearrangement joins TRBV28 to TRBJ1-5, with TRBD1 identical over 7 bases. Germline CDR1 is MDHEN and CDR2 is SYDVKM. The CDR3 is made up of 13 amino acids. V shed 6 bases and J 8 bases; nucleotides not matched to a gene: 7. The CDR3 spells CASRPDRAKPQHF. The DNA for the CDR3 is TGTGCCAGCAGACCCGACAGGGCGAAGCCCCAGCATTTT. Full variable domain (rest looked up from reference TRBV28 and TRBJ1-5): DVKVTQSSRYLVKRTGEKVFLECVQDMDHENMFWYRQDPGLGLRLIYFSYDVKMKEKGDIPEGYSVSREKKERFSLILESASTNQTSMYLCASRPDRAKPQHFGDGTRLSIL.

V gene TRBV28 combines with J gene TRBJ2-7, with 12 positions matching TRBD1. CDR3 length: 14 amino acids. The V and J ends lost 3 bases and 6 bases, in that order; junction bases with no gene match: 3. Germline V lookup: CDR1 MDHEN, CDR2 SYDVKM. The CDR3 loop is CASSFWDRGLEQYF. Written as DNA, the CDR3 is TGTGCCAGCAGTTTTTGGGACAGGGGGCTCGAGCAGTACTTC.

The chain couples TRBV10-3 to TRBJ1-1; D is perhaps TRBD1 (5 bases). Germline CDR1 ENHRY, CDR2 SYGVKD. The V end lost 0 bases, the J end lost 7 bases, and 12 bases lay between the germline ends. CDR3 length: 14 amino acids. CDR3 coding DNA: TGTGCCATCAGTGAGTCCGGGGGTATCGGTGAAGCTTTCTTT. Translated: CAISESGGIGEAFF.

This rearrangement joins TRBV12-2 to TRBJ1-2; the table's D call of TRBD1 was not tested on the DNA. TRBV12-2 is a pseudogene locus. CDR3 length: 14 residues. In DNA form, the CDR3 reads TGTGCAAGTCGCTTAGGGGGCGGCTACTATGGCTACACCTTC. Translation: CASRLGGGYYGYTF.

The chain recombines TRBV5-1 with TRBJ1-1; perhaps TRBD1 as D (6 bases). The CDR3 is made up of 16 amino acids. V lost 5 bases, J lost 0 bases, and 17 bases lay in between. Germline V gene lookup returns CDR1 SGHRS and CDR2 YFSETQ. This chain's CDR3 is CASRALAGTMNTEAFF. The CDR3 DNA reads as TGCGCCAGCAGAGCGCTCGCAGGGACAATGAACACTGAAGCTTTCTTT.

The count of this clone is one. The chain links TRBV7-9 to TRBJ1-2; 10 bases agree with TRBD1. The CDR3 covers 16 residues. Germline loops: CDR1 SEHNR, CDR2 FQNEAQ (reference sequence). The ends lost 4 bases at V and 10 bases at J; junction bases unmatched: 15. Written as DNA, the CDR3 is TGTGCCAGCAGCTCCCACCTGCTAGAAGGACAGGGGGACTACACCTTC. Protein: CASSSHLLEGQGDYTF.

CDR3 residues: CASSQAFTGELFF. The CDR3 nucleotides read TGCGCCAGCAGCCAAGCCTTTACCGGGGAGCTGTTTTTT. The chain links TRBV4-3 to TRBJ2-2; D gene unclear. Germline V gene lookup returns CDR1 LGHNA and CDR2 YSLEER. This CDR3 has 13 residues. Between the trimmed V and J ends, which lost 1 base and 5 bases, there was a span of 5 bases.

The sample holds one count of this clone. The DNA of the CDR3 is TGTGCCAGCAGTGAAATTGGACTAGCTGGCAATGAGCAGTTCTTC. Translating gives CASSEIGLAGNEQFF. The chain couples TRBV2 to TRBJ2-1, with 8 bases that match TRBD2. CDR1 is SNHLY and CDR2 is FYNNEI in the germline V gene. CDR3 length: 15 residues. The V and J ends lost 2 bases and 6 bases, in that order; junction bases with no gene match: 6.

CDR3 region: CASSELGTVLGNTIYF. The CDR3 DNA follows: TGTGCCAGCAGTGAACTGGGGACAGTATTAGGAAACACCATATATTTT. The chain joins TRBV6-1 to TRBJ1-3, with 7 bases identical to TRBD1. Germline lookup yields CDR1 MNHNS and CDR2 SASEGT. CDR3 size: 16 residues. V shed 2 bases and J 4 bases; nucleotides not matched to a gene: 8.